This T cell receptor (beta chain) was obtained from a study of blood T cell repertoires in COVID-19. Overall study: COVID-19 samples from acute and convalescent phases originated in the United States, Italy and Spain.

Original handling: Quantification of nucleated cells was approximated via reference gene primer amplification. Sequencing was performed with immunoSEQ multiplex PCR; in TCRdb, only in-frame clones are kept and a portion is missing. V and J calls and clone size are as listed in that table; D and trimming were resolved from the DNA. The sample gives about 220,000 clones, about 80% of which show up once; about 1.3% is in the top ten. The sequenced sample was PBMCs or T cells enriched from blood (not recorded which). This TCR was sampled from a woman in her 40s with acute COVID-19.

The CDR3 is CASSSGGGLIEKLFF. The CDR3 nucleotides read TGTGCCAGCAGTTCCGGGGGGGGTCTAATAGAAAAACTGTTTTTT. The V call is TRBV28, the J call TRBJ1-4; perhaps TRBD1 as D (5 bases). Trimming shortened V by 4 bases and J by 8 bases, and 17 bases separated the two germline ends. Per germline, CDR1 MDHEN and CDR2 SYDVKM. This CDR3 contains 15 residues.